Below are 29 T cell receptor beta chains sequenced from a single sample in a study of cytomegalovirus exposure and HLA in healthy donors (TCRdb year 2017). The library was obtained by the immunoSEQ multiplex PCR assay. For the multiplex PCR, a mixture combining 60 forward primers for TCR Vbeta segments and 13 reverse primers for TCR Jbeta segments was used. The source is immuneACCESS, and TCRdb retained only in-frame sequences with V and J called. Part of the clones is not carried over; for the studies checked, unresolved V genes explain less than half of this, and the remainder is unexplained. The sample table lists fewer than 200,000 clones, approximately 78% of them with a count of one. Clones ranked in the top ten supply 6.5% to 7.5% of the sample. The sequenced sample was PBMCs. These TCRs come from a woman aged 25 to 39 in good health and CMV-seropositive.

The chain employs TRBV29-1 and TRBJ1-2; a weak D match, TRBD1 (6 bases). The CDR3 extends over 13 amino acids. Germline assignment: CDR1 SQVTM and CDR2 ANQGSEA. The V and J ends lost 4 bases and 4 bases respectively, with 13 bases between them. The CDR3 loop is CSVGAGEGYGYTF. The CDR3 DNA reads TGCAGCGTTGGGGCAGGGGAAGGCTATGGCTACACCTTC.

The chain carries TRBV4-3 and TRBJ2-3; 12 bases match TRBD2. The V segment lost 4 bases and the J segment 4 bases; nucleotides outside the gene matches: 9. CDR1 is LGHNA, CDR2 YSLEER, per germline. CDR3 length equals 17 residues. CDR3 sequence (DNA): TGCGCCAGCAGCCGAGCTTCTAGCGGGGGGGCGTCAGATACGCAGTATTTT. It is translated as CASSRASSGGASDTQYF.

This clone showed up just a few times. V usage is TRBV5-4 and J usage is TRBJ2-3; D is undetermined. Germline values: CDR1 SGHNT, CDR2 YYREEE (reference sequence). Trimming removed 0 bases at V and 1 base at J, with 12 bases between. The CDR3 is 16 amino acids. CDR3: CASSLDPRRGTDTQYF. The CDR3 DNA reads as TGTGCCAGCAGCTTGGACCCAAGAAGAGGCACAGATACGCAGTATTTT.

The CDR3 sequence: CASSPGSDYGYTF. DNA of the CDR3: TGTGCCAGCAGCCCGGGATCTGATTATGGCTACACCTTC. The chain uses TRBV7-7 and TRBJ1-2, with D unclear. CDR3 length equals 13 residues. V lost 5 bases, J lost 5 bases, and 12 bases lay in between. Germline CDR1 SSHAT, CDR2 FNYEAQ (reference sequence). The whole variable domain, remainder taken from reference TRBV7-7 and TRBJ1-2, is GAGVSQSPRYKVTKRGQDVTLRCDPISSHATLYWYQQALGQGPEFLTYFNYEAQPDKSGLPSDRFSAERPEGSISTLTIQRTEQRDSAMYRCASSPGSDYGYTFGSGTRLTVV.

This sequence joins TRBV25-1 and TRBJ1-5, with TRBD1 as a possible D gene (5 bases). Germline CDR1 reads MGHDK; CDR2 reads SYGVNS. The ends were cut back, 4 bases at V and 8 bases at J, with 9 bases in the middle. The CDR3 consists of 12 residues. The CDR3 loop is CASSGGSEPQHF. The CDR3 coding sequence is TGTGCCAGCAGTGGGGGCTCGGAGCCCCAGCATTTT.

The V call is TRBV5-6, the J call TRBJ2-3, with 7 bases lining up with TRBD2. The CDR3 is made up of 19 amino acids. Trimming took 9 bases from V and 3 from J; bases not matched to a gene: 25. Per germline, CDR1 SGHDT and CDR2 YYEEEE. This CDR3 is CATAGEGALTRRGTDTQYF. In DNA, the CDR3 is TGTGCCACAGCCGGGGAGGGAGCTCTTACTAGGAGAGGGACAGATACGCAGTATTTT.

The chain carries TRBV18 and TRBJ1-4, with 7 bases matching TRBD1. CDR3 length equals 16 residues. Germline V gene lookup returns CDR1 KGHSH and CDR2 LQKENI. V trimming: 4 bases; J trimming: 0 bases; junction bases outside the gene matches: 5. CDR3 sequence: CASSRGRGATNEKLFF. The CDR3 region has the DNA TGTGCCAGCTCACGAGGCAGGGGGGCAACTAATGAAAAACTGTTTTTT. Drawing the rest from reference TRBV18 and TRBJ1-4, the complete variable domain is NAGVMQNPRHLVRRRGQEARLRCSPMKGHSHVYWYRQLPEEGLKFMVYLQKENIIDESGMPKERFSAEFPKEGPSILRIQQVVRGDSAAYFCASSRGRGATNEKLFFGSGTQLSVL.

This clone was seen more than once but under ten times. V and J are TRBV9 and TRBJ2-1, with TRBD1 matching 8 bases. CDR1 is SGDLS and CDR2 is YYNGEE in the germline V gene. This CDR3 region has 14 residues. Germline trimming cut 4 bases from V and 9 bases from J; bases unmatched to any gene: 9. The CDR3, as DNA: TGTGCCAGCAGCTCAGGACAGGGCAACACTGAGCAGTTCTTC. It specifies CASSSGQGNTEQFF.

The genes are TRBV5-4 and TRBJ1-4; D remains unclear. CDR1 and CDR2 from the germline V gene are SGHNT and YYREEE (reference sequence). Between the trimmed V and J ends, which lost 3 bases and 11 bases, there was a span of 14 bases. The CDR3 sequence is 13 residues long. The CDR3 is CASSSPVGGKLFF. The CDR3 nucleotides read TGTGCCAGCAGCTCACCGGTTGGAGGGAAACTGTTTTTT.

The chain is built from TRBV13 and TRBJ2-5, with 9 bases that match TRBD1. Germline V gives CDR1 PRHDT, CDR2 FYEKMQ (reference sequence). This CDR3 has 13 amino acids. V shed 8 bases, J shed 0 bases, and the junction held 1 base outside the gene matches. The CDR3 loop is CASGTGYQETQYF. The CDR3 coding sequence is TGTGCCAGCGGGACAGGGTACCAAGAGACCCAGTACTTC.

This CDR3 reads CASSQVLAASWELFF. CDR3 sequence (DNA): TGCGCCAGCAGCCAAGTTCTTGCGGCCAGCTGGGAGCTGTTTTTT. The genes are TRBV4-3 and TRBJ2-2; D not certain. Trimming pared 1 base from V and 9 bases from J, leaving 15 bases between. The CDR3 has 15 residues. Germline CDR1 reads LGHNA; CDR2 reads YSLEER.

This clone was recorded once. The chain recombines TRBV4-2 with TRBJ1-1, with D tentatively TRBD1 (6 bases). Trimming took off 1 base at V and 3 bases at J, with 18 bases between the two ends. The CDR3 length is 17 residues. Germline V CDR1 and CDR2: LGHNA, YNFKEQ. Here the CDR3 reads CASSQGGGGGLDTEAFF. DNA for the CDR3: TGTGCCAGCAGCCAAGGGGGGGGAGGGGGTTTGGACACTGAAGCTTTCTTT.

This clone has a handful of counts. The same CDR3 is also encoded by other DNA sequences in this sample. This rearrangement joins TRBV6-5 to TRBJ1-1; TRBD1 matches 11 bases. The CDR3 has 15 residues. With V trimmed by 4 bases and J by 4 bases, 5 bases remained unmatched. Per germline, CDR1 MNHEY and CDR2 SVGAGI. CDR3 amino acids: CASSLTGTGGTEAFF. DNA for the CDR3: TGTGCCAGCAGTTTGACCGGGACAGGGGGCACTGAAGCTTTCTTT.

The chain recombines TRBV9 with TRBJ2-3; a weak D match, TRBD2 (6 bases). CDR1 SGDLS and CDR2 YYNGEE come from the germline V gene. V was cut by 0 bases and J by 0 bases, with 11 bases left in between. The CDR3 sequence is 16 residues long. The CDR3 loop is CASSVGTSPSTDTQYF. The CDR3 nucleotides are TGTGCCAGCAGCGTAGGAACTAGCCCCAGCACAGATACGCAGTATTTT.

There are a few counts of this clone. V and J are TRBV15 and TRBJ1-6; 8 bases are a match to TRBD1. V gave up 6 bases and J gave up 13 bases; unmatched junction bases: 14. Germline V gene sequence: CDR1 LNHNV, CDR2 YYDKDF (reference sequence). The CDR3 is made up of 15 amino acids. This chain's CDR3 is CATRQGASAIHPLHF. For the CDR3, the DNA is TGTGCCACCAGGCAGGGGGCATCTGCCATTCACCCCCTCCACTTT.

The chain carries TRBV7-2 and TRBJ2-7; 9 positions agree with TRBD1. The CDR3 has 14 residues. Germline V gene lookup returns CDR1 SGHTA and CDR2 FQGNSA. J lost 3 bases, V lost 5 bases, and 5 bases had no gene match. CDR3 nucleotide sequence: TGTGCCAGCAGCGCCGGACAGGGGCGCTACGAGCAGTACTTC. Translated, it gives CASSAGQGRYEQYF. The complete variable domain, with remaining parts taken from reference TRBV7-2 and TRBJ2-7, reads GAGVSQSPSNKVTEKGKDVELRCDPISGHTALYWYRQSLGQGLEFLIYFQGNSAPDKSGLPSDRFSAERTGGSVSTLTIQRTQQEDSAVYLCASSAGQGRYEQYFGPGTRLTVT.

The rearrangement joins TRBV7-8 to TRBJ2-1; TRBD1 matches 8 bases. V dropped 0 bases and J dropped 7; count of bases not matched to a gene: 8. Looked up from germline, CDR1 is SGHVS and CDR2 is FQNEAQ. The CDR3 spans 16 residues. The CDR3 sequence is CASSLARTGRRNEQFF. For the CDR3, the DNA is TGTGCCAGCAGCTTAGCCCGGACAGGGCGAAGAAATGAGCAGTTCTTC.

V gene TRBV27 combines with J gene TRBJ2-3; D remains ambiguous. Germline CDR1 reads MNHEY; CDR2 reads SMNVEV (reference sequence). This CDR3 comprises 14 residues. The V gene lost 6 bases and the J gene lost 2 bases, with 12 bases spanning the gap. The CDR3 loop reads CASRDRVPTDTQYF. Here the CDR3 DNA reads TGTGCCAGCAGAGATCGGGTGCCCACAGATACGCAGTATTTT.

This clone turned up a few times. The V call is TRBV10-1, the J call TRBJ2-7; 7 bases line up with TRBD1. This CDR3 contains 14 residues. Germline assignment: CDR1 WNHNN and CDR2 SYGVQD (reference sequence). V dropped 5 bases and J dropped 2; count of bases not matched to a gene: 6. CDR3 nucleotide sequence: TGCGCCAGCAGTACCACAGGGGCCCCCTACGAGCAGTACTTC. Protein: CASSTTGAPYEQYF.

This chain uses TRBV7-9 with TRBJ2-1; 9 bases are shared with TRBD2. J gave up 8 bases and V 8 bases, and 10 bases lay outside the gene matches. The CDR3 sequence is 14 residues long. Germline-derived CDR1 and CDR2 are SEHNR and FQNEAQ (reference sequence). The CDR3 bases are TGTGCCAGCGAGCGGGGGGACATCTCGGATGAGCAGTTCTTC. This codes for CASERGDISDEQFF. Full variable domain (outside the CDR3, taken from reference TRBV7-9 and TRBJ2-1): DTGVSQNPRHKITKRGQNVTFRCDPISEHNRLYWYRQTLGQGPEFLTYFQNEAQLEKSRLLSDRFSAERPKGSFSTLEIQRTEQGDSAMYLCASERGDISDEQFFGPGTRLTVL.

The chain links TRBV6-1 to TRBJ1-5; 9 nucleotides align to TRBD1. The CDR3 runs to 15 residues. V trimming: 4 bases; J trimming: 10 bases; junction bases outside the gene matches: 11. Germline V gives CDR1 MNHNS, CDR2 SASEGT. CDR3 sequence (DNA): TGTGCCAGCAGTGTGGACGGGGACAGGGCCATACCCCAGCATTTT. Residues: CASSVDGDRAIPQHF.

This clone was counted between two and nine times. The chain is built from TRBV9 and TRBJ2-3, with TRBD2 matching 8 bases. The CDR3 runs 14 residues. The germline V gene encodes CDR1 SGDLS and CDR2 YYNGEE. The V gene end was trimmed by 4 bases and the J gene end by 4 bases; junction bases not matched to a gene: 5. The CDR3 spells CASSPRGGADTQYF. The DNA for the CDR3 is TGTGCCAGCAGCCCTCGGGGGGGGGCAGATACGCAGTATTTT.

This clone appeared a single time. The chain carries TRBV5-1 and TRBJ2-1; 9 bases agree with TRBD1. The CDR3 length is 15 residues. CDR1 is SGHRS and CDR2 is YFSETQ in the germline V gene. The V gene end was trimmed by 7 bases and the J gene end by 8 bases; junction bases not matched to a gene: 13. CDR3: CASGRFGTGSDEQFF. Written as DNA, the CDR3 is TGCGCCAGCGGGCGGTTTGGGACAGGGTCCGATGAGCAGTTCTTC. Combining the CDR3 with reference TRBV5-1 and TRBJ2-1 gives the whole variable domain KAGVTQTPRYLIKTRGQQVTLSCSPISGHRSVSWYQQTPGQGLQFLFEYFSETQRNKGNFPGRFSGRQFSNSRSEMNVSTLELGDSALYLCASGRFGTGSDEQFFGPGTRLTVL.

The chain employs TRBV5-1 and TRBJ1-3; D is uncertain. The CDR3 consists of 11 residues. V was pared by 6 bases and J by 8 bases, with 9 bases between. CDR1 and CDR2 (germline): SGHRS, YFSETQ. The CDR3 is CASNAGDTIYF. Here the CDR3 DNA reads TGCGCCAGCAACGCGGGAGACACCATATATTTT.

This clone appeared a few times. The rearrangement links TRBV5-1 to TRBJ2-1; weak D call: TRBD2 (5 bases). Germline V lookup: CDR1 SGHRS, CDR2 YFSETQ. The CDR3 contains 16 residues. V lost 4 bases to trimming and J lost 0 bases, with 14 bases between them. CDR3 sequence (DNA): TGCGCCAGCAGCCGGGATCCACTTAGCTCCTACAATGAGCAGTTCTTC. Encoded protein: CASSRDPLSSYNEQFF.

The chain has TRBV6-6 and TRBJ1-4; D call uncertain. Germline V gene lookup returns CDR1 MNHNY and CDR2 SVGAGI (reference sequence). The V gene lost 6 bases and the J gene lost 6 bases, with 14 bases spanning the gap. This CDR3 contains 14 residues. The CDR3 nucleotides read TGTGCCAGCAGCCGGGGTCTTCTGTATGAAAAACTGTTTTTT. Its translation: CASSRGLLYEKLFF.

The J gene is TRBJ1-1, the V gene TRBV4-2, with 7 bases matching TRBD1. The CDR3 runs 15 residues. Germline V gives CDR1 LGHNA, CDR2 YNFKEQ. J lost 2 bases, V lost 1 base, and 4 bases had no gene match. The CDR3 loop reads CASSQAGDSNTEAFF. The CDR3 nucleotides read TGTGCCAGCAGCCAAGCTGGGGACAGTAACACTGAAGCTTTCTTT.

Comment on this clone: Other DNA variants within this sample encode the same CDR3. The chain links TRBV11-2 to TRBJ2-5; D not resolved. The CDR3 extends over 13 amino acids. Germline CDR1 reads SGHAT; CDR2 reads FQNNGV. Between the trimmed V and J ends, which lost 0 bases and 2 bases, there was a span of 4 bases. The CDR3 nucleotides read TGTGCCAGCAGCTTAGATCGGCAAGAGACCCAGTACTTC. Translated: CASSLDRQETQYF.

V and J are TRBV6-6 and TRBJ2-7, with D possibly TRBD1 on 5 matching bases. The CDR3 runs 12 residues. Germline V gene lookup returns CDR1 MNHNY and CDR2 SVGAGI (reference sequence). Between the trimmed V and J ends, which lost 6 bases and 3 bases, there was a span of 9 bases. CDR3 loop: CASSSGIYEQYF. The CDR3 DNA follows: TGTGCCAGCAGCTCAGGGATCTACGAGCAGTACTTC.